This T cell receptor beta chain was identified during a study of CD8 T cells in ankylosing spondylitis. This clonotype was counted many times. No antigen is known for it. Study results and caveats: Some motif variants had been reported before (in reactive arthritis synovial fluid and blood). CD8+ by phenotype, disease-linked clones were relatively rare in peripheral blood. It appeared that ankylosing spondylitis blood was characterized by a TCR beta motif of about eight highly homologous variants.

Trimming cost V 2 bases and J 7 bases; bases outside gene matches: 4. This CDR3 region has 15 residues. The germline CDR1 and CDR2 sequences are SGHRS and YFSETQ. By quantitative 5'-RACE with molecular barcodes, the TCR beta libraries were made. Via MiXCR, TCRdb re-called the 5' RACE reads, giving one row per CDR3 protein. The table includes fewer than 550,000 distinct CDR3 sequences, less than 6% detected once. The sequence was obtained from a male donor with ankylosing spondylitis. The chain recombines TRBV5-1 with TRBJ2-1, with 12 positions matching TRBD2. The sample comprised blood, either unsorted or a sorted T cell fraction (not recorded which). The CDR3 reads CASSFGLAGMNEQFF. As DNA, the CDR3 is TGCGCCAGCAGCTTCGGACTAGCGGGAATGAATGAGCAGTTCTTC.